Listed here are 29 T cell receptor beta chains from one sample, sequenced in a study of response to subunit inactivated influenza vaccine. TCRdb redid the calling of the RT-PCR reads with MiXCR, one entry per CDR3 protein. The table shows roughly 700,000 distinct CDR3 sequences, with approximately 14% occurring only once. Sequences were derived from PBMCs from blood, sampled about 14 days before vaccination. These receptors all come from a middle-aged man who received an inactivated influenza vaccine.

The J gene is TRBJ2-2, the V gene TRBV29-1, with 8 positions matching TRBD2. The CDR3 covers 14 residues. The germline V gene has CDR1 SQVTM and CDR2 ANQGSEA. Losses at the gene ends were 6 bases for V and 0 bases for J; bases not matched to a gene: 3. CDR3 bases: TGCAGCGTCCGGGGGGGAGCGAACACCGGGGAGCTGTTTTTT. The encoded protein is CSVRGGANTGELFF.

This clonotype was picked up a small number of times. The J gene is TRBJ2-4, the V gene TRBV27, with D possibly TRBD1 on 6 matching bases. The CDR3 sequence is 16 residues long. Germline V gives CDR1 MNHEY, CDR2 SMNVEV (reference sequence). Between the trimmed V and J ends, which lost 5 bases and 1 base, there was a span of 15 bases. The CDR3 loop reads CASSPDRPPAKNIQYF. The CDR3 region has the DNA TGTGCCAGCAGTCCGGACAGACCGCCTGCCAAAAACATTCAGTACTTC.

The CDR3 spells CAISESKVQPQHF. In DNA form, the CDR3 reads TGTGCCATCAGTGAGTCGAAGGTTCAGCCCCAGCATTTT. V is TRBV10-3 and J is TRBJ1-5; D uncertain. Trimming cost V 0 bases and J 6 bases, with 6 bases left between them. CDR1 is ENHRY and CDR2 is SYGVKD in the germline V gene. The CDR3 loop spans 13 amino acids.

This clonotype was observed at least ten times. V usage is TRBV6-5 and J usage is TRBJ2-1; 8 bases map to TRBD1. Germline V gene sequence: CDR1 MNHEY, CDR2 SVGAGI. The CDR3 is made up of 15 amino acids. J gave up 7 bases and V 2 bases, and 7 bases lay outside the gene matches. CDR3 sequence reads: CASSYVQGARNEQFF. The DNA for the CDR3 is TGTGCCAGCAGTTACGTCCAGGGGGCTCGGAATGAGCAGTTCTTC.

The chain has TRBV7-9 and TRBJ1-4, with D perhaps matching TRBD1 (5 bases). V gave up 3 bases and J gave up 8 bases, with 10 bases separating them. Germline CDR1 and CDR2: SEHNR and FQNEAQ (reference sequence). The CDR3 contains 13 residues. This CDR3 reads CASSLSGQEKLFF. The CDR3 coding sequence is TGTGCCAGCAGCTTGTCGGGGCAAGAAAAACTGTTTTTT.

The chain recombines TRBV2 with TRBJ2-5; 9 bases map to TRBD2. Germline V gene lookup returns CDR1 SNHLY and CDR2 FYNNEI. The CDR3 consists of 16 residues. The V segment lost 6 bases and the J segment 1 base; nucleotides outside the gene matches: 9. CDR3 sequence (DNA): TGTGCCAGCAGGCTGGGAGCGGGGGGTACCCAAGAGACCCAGTACTTC. Translating gives CASRLGAGGTQETQYF.

This clonotype was seen a few times. The rearrangement links TRBV12-3 or TRBV12-4 to TRBJ2-4, with a tentative D call TRBD1 (5 bases). This CDR3 contains 16 residues. Deletions cut 1 base from V and 6 bases from J, with 16 bases between. The CDR3 region is CASSLGFSGLGNIQYF. CDR3 nucleotide sequence: TGTGCCAGCAGTTTAGGTTTCTCAGGGCTCGGAAACATTCAGTACTTC.

The V call is TRBV20-1, the J call TRBJ2-7, with 7 bases aligning to TRBD2. Looked up from germline, CDR1 is DFQATT and CDR2 is SNEGSKA (reference sequence). The CDR3 runs to 14 residues. Trimming at V came to 2 bases and at J to 2 bases, leaving 6 bases not matched to a gene. CDR3 DNA sequence: TGCAGTGCTAGATTGGGAGGGCAACCCTACGAGCAGTACTTC. It codes for CSARLGGQPYEQYF.

In this sample, this clonotype turned up a few times. The V call is TRBV20-1, the J call TRBJ2-7, with TRBD1 matching 9 bases. Per the germline V gene, CDR1 is DFQATT and CDR2 is SNEGSKA (reference sequence). The V segment lost 6 bases and the J segment 2 bases; nucleotides outside the gene matches: 2. The CDR3 covers 12 residues. CDR3 loop: CSAGQGTYEQYF. Written as DNA, the CDR3 is TGCAGTGCCGGACAGGGGACCTACGAGCAGTACTTC.

There are a few counts of this clonotype. V gene TRBV7-9 combines with J gene TRBJ2-7; a possible D gene is TRBD2 (5 bases). Germline loops: CDR1 SEHNR, CDR2 FQNEAQ (reference sequence). CDR3 length equals 14 residues. The ends were cut back, 0 bases at V and 7 bases at J, with 13 bases in the middle. CDR3 bases: TGTGCCAGCAGCTTAGCCGGGATGGGAGTGGAGCAGTACTTC. Translated: CASSLAGMGVEQYF. Full variable domain (remainder filled in from reference TRBV7-9 and TRBJ2-7): DTGVSQNPRHKITKRGQNVTFRCDPISEHNRLYWYRQTLGQGPEFLTYFQNEAQLEKSRLLSDRFSAERPKGSFSTLEIQRTEQGDSAMYLCASSLAGMGVEQYFGPGTRLTVT.

This clonotype was seen only a few times. The CDR3 here is CASSVGGAQETQYF. The CDR3 nucleotides are TGTGCCAGCAGCGTGGGGGGGGCCCAAGAGACCCAGTACTTC. The chain couples TRBV7-2 to TRBJ2-5; perhaps TRBD2 as D (7 bases). Germline CDR1 is SGHTA and CDR2 is FQGNSA. V was trimmed by 5 bases and J by 1 base, leaving 11 bases between them. The CDR3 runs to 14 residues.

This clonotype was picked up many times. The chain couples TRBV16 to TRBJ1-5, with D hard to call. Germline V gene data show CDR1 as KGHSY and CDR2 as FQNENV. Trimming cost V 7 bases and J 2 bases, with 15 bases left between them. The CDR3 totals 15 residues. This CDR3 is CASKPRGKGNQPQHF. CDR3 nucleotides: TGTGCCAGCAAACCTCGGGGAAAAGGCAATCAGCCCCAGCATTTT. Looking up the rest from reference TRBV16 and TRBJ1-5 gives the full variable domain: GEEVAQTPKHLVRGEGQKAKLYCAPIKGHSYVFWYQQVLKNEFKFLISFQNENVFDETGMPKERFSAKCLPNSPCSLEIQATKLEDSAVYFCASKPRGKGNQPQHFGDGTRLSIL.

This clonotype was seen only a few times. V is TRBV7-9 and J is TRBJ2-5, with D tentatively TRBD1 (7 bases). Germline CDR1 and CDR2: SEHNR and FQNEAQ (reference sequence). The CDR3 is made up of 16 amino acids. V gave up 4 bases and J gave up 5 bases, with 20 bases separating them. The CDR3 DNA follows: TGTGCCAGCAGCTCACAAAAGACAGGGAGGATTGAGACCCAGTACTTC. Encoded protein: CASSSQKTGRIETQYF.

The genes are TRBV6-5 and TRBJ1-2; D call uncertain. Germline-derived CDR1 and CDR2 are MNHEY and SVGAGI. The CDR3 has 13 residues. The V end was cut by 1 base, the J end by 4 bases, with 7 bases between. The CDR3 DNA is TGTGCCAGCAGTTACTGGAGTTCCTATGGCTACACCTTC. This gives the protein CASSYWSSYGYTF.

The chain carries TRBV30 and TRBJ2-1; TRBD1 aligns across 7 bases. This CDR3 is built from 18 residues. V shed 3 bases and J 0 bases; nucleotides not matched to a gene: 14. The V gene's germline CDR1 is GTSNPN and CDR2 SVGIG (reference sequence). The CDR3 DNA reads as TGTGCCTGGAGCGGTCTAGGGGGCGGAAAAAGCTCCTACAATGAGCAGTTCTTC. It is translated as CAWSGLGGGKSSYNEQFF.

The rearrangement uses TRBV12-3 or TRBV12-4 and TRBJ2-7; D not resolved. CDR3 length equals 13 residues. Trimming removed 1 base at V and 3 bases at J, with 7 bases between. Here the CDR3 DNA reads TGTGCCAGCAGTTTAGTAATCAACTACGAGCAGTACTTC. As protein: CASSLVINYEQYF.

This clonotype turned up a few times. The CDR3: CASSYSQIAKNIQYF. In DNA form, the CDR3 reads TGTGCCAGCAGTTACAGCCAAATAGCCAAAAACATTCAGTACTTC. The chain joins TRBV2 to TRBJ2-4; no firm D call. The CDR3 is made up of 15 amino acids. The V and J ends lost 5 bases and 0 bases respectively, with 11 bases between them. CDR1 and CDR2 (germline): SNHLY, FYNNEI.

The rearrangement links TRBV27 to TRBJ2-7; 8 bases agree with TRBD1. With V trimmed by 2 bases and J by 5 bases, 8 bases remained unmatched. CDR3 length: 15 residues. Germline assignment: CDR1 MNHEY and CDR2 SMNVEV (reference sequence). The CDR3 DNA follows: TGTGCCAGCAGTTTAGGCGGGCAGGGGGCCGACGAGCAGTACTTC. It encodes CASSLGGQGADEQYF.

This clonotype was counted only a few times. The chain has TRBV10-3 and TRBJ2-2; D is possibly TRBD2 (6 bases). This CDR3 has 16 residues. Trimming left V 0 bases short and J 0 bases short, with 8 bases between. Germline values: CDR1 ENHRY, CDR2 SYGVKD. CDR3 sequence: CAISESGLSNTGELFF. The CDR3 region has the DNA TGTGCCATCAGTGAGTCGGGACTCTCGAACACCGGGGAGCTGTTTTTT.

V gene TRBV4-2 combines with J gene TRBJ2-7; D is possibly TRBD1 or TRBD2 (6 bases each). V lost 4 bases to trimming and J lost 2 bases, with 15 bases between them. This CDR3 has 15 residues. The germline V gene encodes CDR1 LGHNA and CDR2 YNFKEQ. This CDR3 is CASSPQGRGAYEQYF. CDR3 sequence (DNA): TGTGCCAGCAGCCCACAGGGAAGGGGGGCCTACGAGCAGTACTTC.

The CDR3 spells CASSQDVEITGEQYF. The DNA for the CDR3 is TGTGCCAGCAGCCAAGATGTGGAGATAACGGGGGAGCAGTACTTC. The J gene is TRBJ2-7, the V gene TRBV3-1; D is possibly TRBD2 (5 bases). Between the trimmed V and J ends, which lost 0 bases and 7 bases, there was a span of 16 bases. Per the germline V gene, CDR1 is LGHDT and CDR2 is YNNKEL (reference sequence). The CDR3 is made up of 15 amino acids.

This clonotype was recorded a few times. CDR3 loop: CSAFSGSATYEQYF. The CDR3 nucleotides read TGCAGTGCTTTCTCGGGGTCCGCGACCTACGAGCAGTACTTC. The genes are TRBV20-1 and TRBJ2-7; TRBD2 might be the D (5 bases). This CDR3 is built from 14 residues. Trimming left V 5 bases short and J 2 bases short, with 16 bases between. Germline lookup yields CDR1 DFQATT and CDR2 SNEGSKA (reference sequence).

This clonotype appeared a few times. This rearrangement joins TRBV9 to TRBJ2-5, with a tentative D call TRBD2 (6 bases). Germline V gives CDR1 SGDLS, CDR2 YYNGEE. Trimming left V 4 bases short and J 4 bases short, with 20 bases between. This CDR3 spans 16 amino acids. The CDR3 DNA is TGTGCCAGCAGCTCGAATTGGGAGACTAGTAGAGAGACCCAGTACTTC. Translating gives CASSSNWETSRETQYF.

The V call is TRBV12-3 or TRBV12-4, the J call TRBJ1-2; TRBD1 matches at 7 bases. The junction had 8 bases not matched to a gene; V was cut back by 5 bases and J by 5 bases. The CDR3 runs 14 residues. Here the CDR3 reads CASSPMGQQYGYTF. DNA of the CDR3: TGTGCCAGCAGTCCTATGGGACAGCAGTATGGCTACACCTTC.

This clonotype was picked up many times. V gene TRBV12-3 or TRBV12-4 combines with J gene TRBJ2-5; D possibly corresponds to TRBD2 (7 bases). Deletions cut 3 bases from V and 4 bases from J, with 15 bases between. The CDR3 has 15 residues. The CDR3 region is CASSFGGLGGETQYF. DNA of the CDR3: TGTGCCAGCAGTTTCGGTGGACTAGGGGGAGAGACCCAGTACTTC.

This clonotype turned up a few times. The V call is TRBV7-9, the J call TRBJ1-4, with a tentative D call TRBD1 (6 bases). CDR1 is SEHNR and CDR2 is FQNEAQ in the germline V gene (reference sequence). The CDR3 consists of 13 residues. V was trimmed by 2 bases and J by 8 bases, leaving 9 bases between them. The CDR3 loop reads CASSLPGDEKLFF. Written as DNA, the CDR3 is TGTGCCAGCAGCTTACCAGGGGACGAAAAACTGTTTTTT.

The chain links TRBV20-1 to TRBJ1-4, with D unresolved. Germline V gene data show CDR1 as DFQATT and CDR2 as SNEGSKA (reference sequence). The V gene lost 3 bases and the J gene lost 7 bases, with 6 bases spanning the gap. The CDR3 covers 11 residues. As DNA, the CDR3 is TGCAGTGCTAGTATCGGTGAAAAACTGTTTTTT. Its protein is CSASIGEKLFF.

This clonotype was counted ten times or more. CDR3 DNA sequence: TGTGCCAGCAGCGCCCAAAAAGGGGGCACTGAAGCTTTCTTT. Translating it yields CASSAQKGGTEAFF. The chain uses TRBV13 and TRBJ1-1; D possibly corresponds to TRBD1 (6 bases). The V gene lost 5 bases and the J gene lost 4 bases, with 14 bases spanning the gap. The germline V gene encodes CDR1 PRHDT and CDR2 FYEKMQ (reference sequence). The CDR3 totals 14 residues.

In this sample, this clonotype turned up many times. The chain uses TRBV5-5 and TRBJ2-2; D gene ambiguous. V lost 4 bases, J lost 0 bases, and 13 bases lay in between. The germline gives CDR1 SGHKS, CDR2 YYEKEE (reference sequence). The CDR3 runs 16 residues. CDR3 sequence reads: CASSQWQTANTGELFF. The CDR3 DNA is TGTGCCAGCAGCCAATGGCAAACCGCGAACACCGGGGAGCTGTTTTTT. Variable domain in full (rest from reference TRBV5-5 and TRBJ2-2): DAGVTQSPTHLIKTRGQQVTLRCSPISGHKSVSWYQQVLGQGPQFIFQYYEKEERGRGNFPDRFSARQFPNYSSELNVNALLLGDSALYLCASSQWQTANTGELFFGEGSRLTVL.